This note documents a single T cell receptor beta chain sequence. The same CDR3 arises from other DNA sequences in this sample as well. Sequencing used immunoSEQ multiplex PCR; TCRdb keeps in-frame clones, though not all of them. The sample records 83,000 or so clones, 80% to 90% being singletons. This sample stems from a study of OX40 agonist ivuxolimab in advanced cancers. The sequencing here drew on CD4+ or CD8+ T cells sorted from blood, taken in a trial of the OX40 agonist ivuxolimab. This TCR derives from an adult with an advanced solid tumor such as melanoma, head and neck, liver or kidney cancer.

This CDR3 reads CASSLTGSTGELFF. CDR3 nucleotide sequence: TGTGCCAGCAGCCTGACAGGAAGCACCGGGGAGCTGTTTTTT. The chain carries TRBV7-7 and TRBJ2-2; D is perhaps TRBD1 (6 bases). This CDR3 region has 14 residues. Germline CDR1 and CDR2: SSHAT and FNYEAQ (reference sequence). V lost 5 bases to trimming and J lost 4 bases, with 11 bases between them.